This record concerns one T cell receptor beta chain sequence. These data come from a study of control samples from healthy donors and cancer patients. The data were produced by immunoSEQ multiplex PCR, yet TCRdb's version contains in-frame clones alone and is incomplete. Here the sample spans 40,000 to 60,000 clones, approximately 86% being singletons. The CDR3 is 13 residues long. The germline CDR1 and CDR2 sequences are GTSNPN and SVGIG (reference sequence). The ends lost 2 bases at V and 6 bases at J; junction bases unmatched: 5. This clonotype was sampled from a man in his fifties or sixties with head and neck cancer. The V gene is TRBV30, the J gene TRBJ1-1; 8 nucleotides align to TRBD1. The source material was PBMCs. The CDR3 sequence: CAWSTGGWAEAFF. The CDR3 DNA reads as TGTGCCTGGAGTACAGGGGGATGGGCTGAAGCTTTCTTT.